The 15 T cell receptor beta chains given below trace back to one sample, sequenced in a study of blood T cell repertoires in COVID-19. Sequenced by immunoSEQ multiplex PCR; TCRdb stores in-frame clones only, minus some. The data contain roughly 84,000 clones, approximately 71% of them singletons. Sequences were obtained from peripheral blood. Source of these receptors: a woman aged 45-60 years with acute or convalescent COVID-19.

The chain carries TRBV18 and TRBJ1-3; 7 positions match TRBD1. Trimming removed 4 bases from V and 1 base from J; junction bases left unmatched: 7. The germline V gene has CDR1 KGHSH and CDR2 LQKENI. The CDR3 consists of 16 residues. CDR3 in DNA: TGTGCCAGCTCACTAAACAGACAGGGATCTGGAAACACCATATATTTT. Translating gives CASSLNRQGSGNTIYF. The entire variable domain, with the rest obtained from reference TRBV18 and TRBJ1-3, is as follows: NAGVMQNPRHLVRRRGQEARLRCSPMKGHSHVYWYRQLPEEGLKFMVYLQKENIIDESGMPKERFSAEFPKEGPSILRIQQVVRGDSAAYFCASSLNRQGSGNTIYFGEGSWLTVV.

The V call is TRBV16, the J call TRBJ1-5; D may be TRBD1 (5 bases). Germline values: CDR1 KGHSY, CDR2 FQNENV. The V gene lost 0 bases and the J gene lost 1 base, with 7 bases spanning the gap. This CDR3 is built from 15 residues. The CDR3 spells CASSQSGQSNQPQHF. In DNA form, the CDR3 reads TGTGCCAGCAGCCAATCGGGGCAGAGCAATCAGCCCCAGCATTTT.

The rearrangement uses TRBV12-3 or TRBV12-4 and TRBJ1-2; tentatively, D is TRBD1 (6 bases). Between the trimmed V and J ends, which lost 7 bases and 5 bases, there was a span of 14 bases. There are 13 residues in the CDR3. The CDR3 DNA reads TGTGCCAGCACCTTAGGGGGGGCGTATGGCTACACCTTC. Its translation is CASTLGGAYGYTF.

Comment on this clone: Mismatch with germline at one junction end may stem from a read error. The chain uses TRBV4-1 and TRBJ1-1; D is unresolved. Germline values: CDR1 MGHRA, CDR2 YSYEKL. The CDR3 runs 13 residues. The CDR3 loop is CANSQVGNTEAFF. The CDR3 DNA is TGCGCCAACAGCCAAGTCGGGAACACTGAAGCTTTCTTT.

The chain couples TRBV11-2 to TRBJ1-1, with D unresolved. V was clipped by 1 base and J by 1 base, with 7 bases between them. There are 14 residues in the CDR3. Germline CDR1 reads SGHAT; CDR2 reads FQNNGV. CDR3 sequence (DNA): TGTGCCAGCAGCTTAGTCGGAGGGAACACTGAAGCTTTCTTT. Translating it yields CASSLVGGNTEAFF.

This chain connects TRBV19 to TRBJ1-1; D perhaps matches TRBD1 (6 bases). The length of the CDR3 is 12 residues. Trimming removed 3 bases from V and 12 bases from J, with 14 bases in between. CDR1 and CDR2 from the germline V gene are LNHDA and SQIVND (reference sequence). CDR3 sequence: CASSMGTTLPFF. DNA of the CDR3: TGTGCCAGTAGTATGGGGACAACCCTGCCTTTCTTT.

The CDR3 spells CASTPGTENNEQFF. Here the CDR3 DNA reads TGTGCCAGCACCCCCGGGACAGAGAACAATGAGCAGTTCTTC. The chain has TRBV6-1 and TRBJ2-1, with 7 bases identical to TRBD1. V dropped 7 bases and J dropped 5; count of bases not matched to a gene: 8. The germline V gene has CDR1 MNHNS and CDR2 SASEGT. The CDR3 contains 14 residues.

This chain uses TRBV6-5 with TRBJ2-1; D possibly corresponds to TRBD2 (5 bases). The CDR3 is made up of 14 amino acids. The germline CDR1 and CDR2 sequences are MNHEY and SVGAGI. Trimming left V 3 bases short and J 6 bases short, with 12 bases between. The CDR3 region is CASSYSGIPNEQFF. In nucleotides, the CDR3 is TGTGCCAGCAGTTATTCCGGGATCCCCAATGAGCAGTTCTTC.

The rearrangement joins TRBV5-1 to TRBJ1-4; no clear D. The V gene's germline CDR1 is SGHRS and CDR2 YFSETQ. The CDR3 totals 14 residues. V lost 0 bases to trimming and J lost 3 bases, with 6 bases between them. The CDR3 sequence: CASSLAGSNEKLFF. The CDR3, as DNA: TGCGCCAGCAGCTTGGCCGGGTCTAATGAAAAACTGTTTTTT. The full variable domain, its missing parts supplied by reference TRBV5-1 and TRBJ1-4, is KAGVTQTPRYLIKTRGQQVTLSCSPISGHRSVSWYQQTPGQGLQFLFEYFSETQRNKGNFPGRFSGRQFSNSRSEMNVSTLELGDSALYLCASSLAGSNEKLFFGSGTQLSVL.

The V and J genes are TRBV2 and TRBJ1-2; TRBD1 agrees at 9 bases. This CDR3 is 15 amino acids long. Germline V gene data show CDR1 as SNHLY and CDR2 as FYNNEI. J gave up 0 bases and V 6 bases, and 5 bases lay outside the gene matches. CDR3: CASSAGQGANYGYTF. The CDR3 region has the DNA TGTGCCAGCAGCGCGGGACAGGGTGCTAACTATGGCTACACCTTC.

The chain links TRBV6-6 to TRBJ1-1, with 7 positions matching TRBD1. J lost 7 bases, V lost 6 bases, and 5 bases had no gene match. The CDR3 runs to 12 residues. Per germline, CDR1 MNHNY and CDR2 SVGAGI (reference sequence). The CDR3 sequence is CASSHDRDEAFF. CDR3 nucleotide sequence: TGTGCCAGCAGCCACGACAGGGATGAAGCTTTCTTT.

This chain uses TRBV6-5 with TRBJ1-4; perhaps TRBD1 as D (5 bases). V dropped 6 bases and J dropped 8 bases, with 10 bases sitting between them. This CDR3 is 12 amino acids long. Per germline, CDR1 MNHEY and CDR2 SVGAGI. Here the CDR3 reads CASSPRGEKLFF. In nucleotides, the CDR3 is TGTGCCAGCAGCCCCCGGGGGGAAAAACTGTTTTTT.

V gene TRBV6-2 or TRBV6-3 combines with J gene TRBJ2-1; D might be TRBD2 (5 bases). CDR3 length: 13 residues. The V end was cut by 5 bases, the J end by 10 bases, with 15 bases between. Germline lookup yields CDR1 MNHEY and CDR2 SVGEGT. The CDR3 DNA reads TGTGCCAGCAGTCGCCTCGGGGTACGGGAGCAGTTCTTC. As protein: CASSRLGVREQFF.

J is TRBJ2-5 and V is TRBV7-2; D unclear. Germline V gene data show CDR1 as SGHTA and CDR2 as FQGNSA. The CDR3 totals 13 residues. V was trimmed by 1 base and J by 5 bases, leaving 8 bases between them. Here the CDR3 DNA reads TGTGCCAGCAGCTTAGGGTCTAGGGAGACCCAGTACTTC. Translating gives CASSLGSRETQYF.

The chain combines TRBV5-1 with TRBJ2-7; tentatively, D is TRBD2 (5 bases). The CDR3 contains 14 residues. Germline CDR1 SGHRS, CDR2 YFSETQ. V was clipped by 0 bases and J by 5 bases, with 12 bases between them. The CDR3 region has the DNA TGCGCCAGCAGCTTGGAAGGCCGGCGGGACGAGCAGTACTTC. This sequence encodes CASSLEGRRDEQYF.